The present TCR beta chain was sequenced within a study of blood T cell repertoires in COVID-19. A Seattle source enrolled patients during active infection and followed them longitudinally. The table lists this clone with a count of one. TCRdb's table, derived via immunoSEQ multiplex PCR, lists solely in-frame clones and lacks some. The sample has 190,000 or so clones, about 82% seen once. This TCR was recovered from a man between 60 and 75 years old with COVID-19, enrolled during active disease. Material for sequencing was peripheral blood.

This chain's CDR3 is CASSEQVQNTEAFF. For the CDR3, the DNA is TGTGCCAGCAGCGAACAGGTCCAGAACACTGAAGCTTTCTTT. The chain uses TRBV6-6 and TRBJ1-1, with D perhaps TRBD1 (5 bases). CDR3 length equals 14 residues. The V gene's germline CDR1 is MNHNY and CDR2 SVGAGI (reference sequence). The germline V and J ends were trimmed by 6 bases and 1 base, with 12 bases remaining between them.